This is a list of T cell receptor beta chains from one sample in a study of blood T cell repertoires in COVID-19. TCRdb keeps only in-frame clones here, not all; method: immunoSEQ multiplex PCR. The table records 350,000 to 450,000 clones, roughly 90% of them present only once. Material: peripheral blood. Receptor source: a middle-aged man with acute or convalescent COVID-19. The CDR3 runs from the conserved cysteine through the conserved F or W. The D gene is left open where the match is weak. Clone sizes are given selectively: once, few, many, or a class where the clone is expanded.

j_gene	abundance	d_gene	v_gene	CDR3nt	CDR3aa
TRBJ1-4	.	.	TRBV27	TGTGCCAGCAGTTTTAGCGGGGGTTTCGAAAAACTGTTTTTT	CASSFSGGFEKLFF
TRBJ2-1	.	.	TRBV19	TGTGCCAGTAGTGCGGACAGTTACAATGAGCAGTTCTTC	CASSADSYNEQFF
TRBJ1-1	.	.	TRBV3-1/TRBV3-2	TGTGCCAGCAGCCAAGTAACTGTGAACACTGAAGCTTTCTTT	CASSQVTVNTEAFF
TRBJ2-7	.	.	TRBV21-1	TGTGCCAGCAGCAACCGGCACAGGTTATCCTACGAGCAGTACTTC	CASSNRHRLSYEQYF
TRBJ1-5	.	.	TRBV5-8	TGTGCCAGCAGCTTCACGGGGGGGAGGCAGCCCCAGCATTTT	CASSFTGGRQPQHF
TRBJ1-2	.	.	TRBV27	TGTGCCAGCAGTGCCGACAGGCTCTATGGCTACACCTTC	CASSADRLYGYTF
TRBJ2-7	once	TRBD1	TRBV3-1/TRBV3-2	TGTGCCAGCAGCCAAGATCGGGGACAGGGGCACGACGAGCAGTACTTC	CASSQDRGQGHDEQYF
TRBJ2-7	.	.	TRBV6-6	TGTGCCAGCAGTGTGACACAGGGTAACGAGCAGTACTTC	CASSVTQGNEQYF
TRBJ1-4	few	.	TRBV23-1	TGCGCCAGCAGTCATCTGACACCCCCGTGGGAAAAACTGTTTTTT	CASSHLTPPWEKLFF
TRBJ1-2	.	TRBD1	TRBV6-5	TGTGCCAGCAGCCGAGGGACAGACAATGGCTACACCTTC	CASSRGTDNGYTF
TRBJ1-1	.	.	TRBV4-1	TGCGCCAGCAGCCCCCTGGGGGGTAAAGCTTTCTTT	CASSPLGGKAFF
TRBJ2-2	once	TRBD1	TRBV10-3	TGTGCCATCAGTGCTCACAGGGGGCGCGGCGGGGAGCTGTTTTTT	CAISAHRGRGGELFF
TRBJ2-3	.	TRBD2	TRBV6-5	TGTGCCAGCAGTTACTATAGCGGGGGCGCAGATACGCAGTATTTT	CASSYYSGGADTQYF
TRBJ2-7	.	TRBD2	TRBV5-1	TGCGCCAGCCGACTAGCGGGGGATGAGCAGTACTTC	CASRLAGDEQYF
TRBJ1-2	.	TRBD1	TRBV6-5	TGTGCCAGCAAGCTGTCGGGACAGGGAACCTATGGCTACACCTTC	CASKLSGQGTYGYTF
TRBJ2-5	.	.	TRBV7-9	TGTGCCAGCAGCCGCGGAGAAGGGGTAGAGACCCAGTACTTC	CASSRGEGVETQYF
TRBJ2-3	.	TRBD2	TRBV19	TGTGCCAGTAGTGCGGGGACTAGCGAGAGCACAGATACGCAGTATTTT	CASSAGTSESTDTQYF
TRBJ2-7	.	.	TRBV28	TGTGCCGCCGCTCCCCTAAGCTCCTACGAGCAGTACTTC	CAAAPLSSYEQYF
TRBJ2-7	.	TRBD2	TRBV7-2	TGTGCCAGCAGCTTTAGCGGGGTCCTAAACTACGAGCAGTACTTC	CASSFSGVLNYEQYF
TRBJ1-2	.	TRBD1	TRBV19	TGTGCCAGCGACAACAGGGGCGGCTACACCTTC	CASDNRGGYTF
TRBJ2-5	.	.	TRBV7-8	TGTGCCAGCAGTTCCTCTGGAGAGCGAAGGCAAGAGACCCAGTACTTC	CASSSSGERRQETQYF
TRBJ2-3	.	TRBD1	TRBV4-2	TGTGCCAGCAGCCAAGATTTGGCGGGACAGGGCACAGATACGCAGTATTTT	CASSQDLAGQGTDTQYF
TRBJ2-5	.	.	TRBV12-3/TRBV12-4	TGTGCCAGCAGTTTAGAGAGGGAAGAGACCCAGTACTTC	CASSLEREETQYF
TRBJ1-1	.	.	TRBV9	TGTGCCAGCAGCGCCTCCGGGCGGGGGACTGAAGCTTTCTTT	CASSASGRGTEAFF
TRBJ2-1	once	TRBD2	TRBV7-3	TGTGCCAGCAGCTTACAACGGGCGGGAGGGTCTAGTGAGCAGTTCTTC	CASSLQRAGGSSEQFF
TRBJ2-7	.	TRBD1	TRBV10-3	TGTGCCATCAGTGAGTCGGGGACAGGGGGCTCCTACGAGCAGTACTTC	CAISESGTGGSYEQYF
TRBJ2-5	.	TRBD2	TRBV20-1	TGCAGTTACGATGCGGGGGGGACCCAGTACTTC	CSYDAGGTQYF
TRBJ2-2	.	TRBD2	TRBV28	TGTGCCAGCAGAACTAGCGGGGGTAGGGTCGGGGAGCTGTTTTTT	CASRTSGGRVGELFF
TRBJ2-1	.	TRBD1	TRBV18	TGTGCCAGCTCACCTACCGGGACAGGGAGCTACAATGAGCAGTTCTTC	CASSPTGTGSYNEQFF
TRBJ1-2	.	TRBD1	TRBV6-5	TGTGCCAGCCAAAAGCCGGGACAGCGAGGCTACACCTTC	CASQKPGQRGYTF
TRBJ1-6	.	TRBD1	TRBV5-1	TGCGCCAGCAGCGTGGGGACAGGGGTATCAAATAATTCACCCCTCCACTTT	CASSVGTGVSNNSPLHF
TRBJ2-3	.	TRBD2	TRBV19	TGTGCCAGTAGTGGACTAGCGGACGGGAATGACAGAACGCAGTATTTT	CASSGLADGNDRTQYF
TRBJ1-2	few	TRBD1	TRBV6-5	TGTGCCAGCAGTTACTCTCACAGGGGGCTCCATCGTGGCTACACCTTC	CASSYSHRGLHRGYTF
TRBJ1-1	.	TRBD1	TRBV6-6	TGTGCCAGCCAAGACGGCAGGGGGCGAGGTAGCGCTGAAGCTTTCTTT	CASQDGRGRGSAEAFF
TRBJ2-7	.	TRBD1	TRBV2	TGTGCCAGTACGGAAGGGGCGACAGGGGGCGCGTACGAGCAGTACTTC	CASTEGATGGAYEQYF
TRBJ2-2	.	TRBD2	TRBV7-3	TGTGCCAGCAGCTCCATAGCGGGGGGGCCGGACACCGGGGAGCTGTTTTTT	CASSSIAGGPDTGELFF
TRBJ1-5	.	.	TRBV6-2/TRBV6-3	TGTGCCAGCAGCCGGACAGAGAGTCAGCCCCAGCATTTT	CASSRTESQPQHF
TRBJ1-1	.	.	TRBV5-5	TGTGCCAGCAGCTCCCTTCGGGATTGGGACACTGAAGCTTTCTTT	CASSSLRDWDTEAFF
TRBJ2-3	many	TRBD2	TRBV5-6	TGTGCCAGCAGCTTGAGCCTAGCGGGAAGAGATACGCAGTATTTT	CASSLSLAGRDTQYF
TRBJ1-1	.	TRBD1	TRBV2	TGTGCCAGCAGTGGACAGGGACAGAACACTGAAGCTTTCTTT	CASSGQGQNTEAFF
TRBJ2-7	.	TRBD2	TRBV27	TGTGCCAGCAATTTAGCGGGAGGGCGTTACGAGCAGTACTTC	CASNLAGGRYEQYF
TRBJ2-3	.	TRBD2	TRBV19	TGTGCCAGTAGACGGAGAACTAGCGGGGATGATACGCAGTATTTT	CASRRRTSGDDTQYF